This T cell receptor (beta chain) came from a study of identical twins. TCRdb re-called the 5' RACE reads with MiXCR, one entry per CDR3 protein. The sample has 460,000 or so distinct CDR3 sequences; approximately 15% are singletons. This clonotype has at least ten counts. Its antigen is unknown. General observations from the study: Memory repertoires lacked the insertion deficit that abundant cord blood beta clonotypes showed. In monozygotic twins, models underestimated the sharing of out-of-frame TCR alpha. Invariant MAIT and iNKT cells are populations that could partly confound zero-insertion analyses.

The CDR3 extends over 13 amino acids. Germline CDR1 SGHRS, CDR2 YFSETQ. V lost 0 bases and J lost 5, with 7 bases in between. The same data also contributed to another study, on yellow fever vaccine responses in identical twins.

Sequencing input: CD4+ T cells sorted from blood. This TCR was recovered from a woman aged 18-29 years in good health. J is TRBJ2-3 and V is TRBV5-1; D remains unclear. CDR3 nucleotide sequence: TGCGCCAGCAGCTTGGGCCCACTAGATACGCAGTATTTT. This translates into CASSLGPLDTQYF.